This TCR beta chain was captured by sequencing in a study of radiation and T cells in renal cell carcinoma. Regarding the study as a whole: In nephrectomy-only tumors, top 100 clonotypes averaged approximately 40%, versus 54% irradiated.

The germline V and J ends were trimmed by 4 bases and 1 base, with 2 bases remaining between them. CDR1 WSHSY and CDR2 SAAADI come from the germline V gene. The CDR3 is 11 amino acids. Concerning this clone: Its antigen is as yet unknown.

The treatment here: treatment-naive control, cytoreductive nephrectomy. Control tumors came from treatment-naive patients without prior radiation. The tumor was a clear cell renal cell carcinoma. Sequencing was performed with immunoSEQ multiplex PCR; in TCRdb, only in-frame clones are kept and a portion is missing. The sample yields 15,000 to 20,000 clones, roughly 57% seen once. This specimen consisted of tumor tissue, obtained from a patient whose treatment was nephrectomy without radiotherapy. This sequence was found in a man aged 40-49 years with renal cell carcinoma. The rearrangement joins TRBV10-2 to TRBJ2-7; no reliable D call. CDR3 sequence: CASSGSYEQYF. CDR3 DNA: TGCGCCAGCAGTGGATCCTACGAGCAGTACTTC.